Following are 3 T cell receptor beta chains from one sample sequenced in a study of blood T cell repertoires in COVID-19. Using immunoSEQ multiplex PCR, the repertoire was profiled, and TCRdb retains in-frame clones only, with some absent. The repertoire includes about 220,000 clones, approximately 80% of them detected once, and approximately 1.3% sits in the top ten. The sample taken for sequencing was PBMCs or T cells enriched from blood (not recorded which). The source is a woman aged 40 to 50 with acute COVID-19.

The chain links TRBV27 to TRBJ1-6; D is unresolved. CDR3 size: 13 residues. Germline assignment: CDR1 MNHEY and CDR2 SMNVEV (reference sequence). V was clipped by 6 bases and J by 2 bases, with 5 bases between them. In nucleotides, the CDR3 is TGTGCCAGCAGCCTACCCTATAATTCACCCCTCCACTTT. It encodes CASSLPYNSPLHF.

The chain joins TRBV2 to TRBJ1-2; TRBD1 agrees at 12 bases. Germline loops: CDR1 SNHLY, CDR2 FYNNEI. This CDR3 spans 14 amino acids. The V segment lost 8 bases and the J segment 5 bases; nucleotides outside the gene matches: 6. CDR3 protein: CASGGQGAPYGYTF. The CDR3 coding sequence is TGTGCCAGCGGGGGACAGGGGGCCCCTTATGGCTACACCTTC.

The CDR3 coding sequence is TGTGCCAGCAGCTTAGCGGAGATCAACTATGGCTACACCTTC. Its protein product is CASSLAEINYGYTF. The chain employs TRBV7-9 and TRBJ1-2; the D is unclear. Trimming took 0 bases from V and 2 from J, leaving 7 bases between them. CDR3 length: 14 residues. From germline, CDR1 is SEHNR and CDR2 FQNEAQ (reference sequence).